One sample yielded the 19 T cell receptor beta chains listed below, sequenced in a study of T cell responses to AZD1222 COVID-19 vaccine listed by TCRdb under 2021. The time point label, as the study defines it: baseline before first vaccination. The library was built by means of the immunoSEQ multiplex PCR assay. The immuneACCESS repertoire file appears here via TCRdb, limited to in-frame rearrangements. These files lack a portion of the clones; in checked studies, under half of the deficit traces to unresolved V genes, and the cause of the others is not known. Across this sample there are about 190,000 clones, with approximately 91% seen only once. The ten most abundant clones make up roughly 0.98% of the sample. The sample consisted of peripheral blood, taken on day 0 of AZD1222 vaccination. Receptor source: an adult in good health.

This chain links TRBV10-1 with TRBJ2-7; 9 bases map to TRBD2. The germline V gene encodes CDR1 WNHNN and CDR2 SYGVQD (reference sequence). V dropped 0 bases and J dropped 5; count of bases not matched to a gene: 8. The CDR3 runs to 16 residues. The CDR3 sequence is CASSESGGRAPNEQYF. The CDR3, as DNA: TGCGCCAGCAGTGAGTCAGGCGGGAGGGCCCCCAACGAGCAGTACTTC.

V is TRBV6-2 or TRBV6-3 and J is TRBJ1-5; D is unclear. V was trimmed by 2 bases and J by 2 bases, leaving 7 bases between them. Germline V gives CDR1 MNHEY, CDR2 SVGEGT. The CDR3 is 14 residues long. Here the CDR3 DNA reads TGTGCCAGCAGTTACATCCAGGGCAATCAGCCCCAGCATTTT. This sequence encodes CASSYIQGNQPQHF.

The chain recombines TRBV19 with TRBJ1-1, with D hard to call. The CDR3 has 15 amino acids. Germline CDR1 and CDR2: LNHDA and SQIVND (reference sequence). Trimming removed 3 bases at V and 0 bases at J, with 11 bases between. The CDR3 nucleotides are TGTGCCAGTAGTATTGGGCATCTCCTGAACACTGAAGCTTTCTTT. This sequence encodes CASSIGHLLNTEAFF.

The chain is built from TRBV3-1 (or the pseudogene TRBV3-2) and TRBJ1-2; the D gene is possibly TRBD1 (6 bases). In germline, CDR1 is LGHDT, CDR2 YNNKEL (reference sequence). V lost 4 bases to trimming and J lost 7 bases, with 13 bases between them. This CDR3 comprises 13 residues. CDR3 DNA sequence: TGTGCCAGCAGCCTCCACAGGGAGGCTGGCTACACCTTC. Protein: CASSLHREAGYTF.

This chain connects TRBV27 to TRBJ1-2, with 7 bases aligning to TRBD1. CDR1 and CDR2 from the germline V gene are MNHEY and SMNVEV (reference sequence). The CDR3 consists of 12 residues. Germline trimming cut 4 bases from V and 8 bases from J; bases unmatched to any gene: 4. Written as DNA, the CDR3 is TGTGCCAGCAGTTCGACAGGGTGGGGCTACACCTTC. Translating gives CASSSTGWGYTF.

The rearrangement uses TRBV13 and TRBJ1-1, with no clear D. V lost 4 bases and J 3 bases, leaving 12 bases between the germline ends. This CDR3 comprises 14 residues. Germline CDR1 is PRHDT and CDR2 is FYEKMQ (reference sequence). The CDR3 DNA reads as TGTGCCAGCAGCTCAGAAGGGTTCTACACTGAAGCTTTCTTT. Translating it yields CASSSEGFYTEAFF.

The genes are TRBV5-6 and TRBJ1-2, with TRBD1 as a possible D gene (6 bases). V was shortened by 0 bases and J by 8 bases, with 11 bases between the two germline ends. This CDR3 spans 13 amino acids. From germline, CDR1 is SGHDT and CDR2 YYEEEE. The CDR3 region has the DNA TGTGCCAGCAGCTTGGACAGGGACGCGGGCTACACCTTC. It is translated as CASSLDRDAGYTF.

This sequence joins TRBV4-3 and TRBJ1-1; 10 bases line up with TRBD1. CDR1 LGHNA and CDR2 YSLEER come from the germline V gene. The ends lost 2 bases at V and 5 bases at J; junction bases unmatched: 5. The length of the CDR3 is 15 residues. The CDR3 coding sequence is TGCGCCAGCAGCCAATCCGGGACAGGGGAGACTGAAGCTTTCTTT. Protein sequence: CASSQSGTGETEAFF.

The chain employs TRBV2 and TRBJ1-3; 8 bases match TRBD1. Looked up from germline, CDR1 is SNHLY and CDR2 is FYNNEI. The CDR3 runs to 16 residues. Losses at the gene ends were 7 bases for V and 0 bases for J; bases not matched to a gene: 8. The CDR3 sequence: CASTQGAGVSGNTIYF. The CDR3 DNA reads as TGTGCCAGCACCCAGGGGGCCGGTGTCTCTGGAAACACCATATATTTT.

This rearrangement joins TRBV18 to TRBJ1-2, with D tentatively TRBD1 (5 bases). The CDR3 totals 15 residues. Germline V CDR1 and CDR2: KGHSH, LQKENI. Trimming took 2 bases from V and 6 from J, leaving 16 bases between them. The CDR3 DNA reads TGTGCCAGCTCACCAAGAGAACGCGACAGCGATGGCTACACCTTC. Translating it yields CASSPRERDSDGYTF.

The chain couples TRBV10-1 to TRBJ2-1; TRBD2 matches at 10 bases. The V and J ends lost 2 bases and 7 bases, in that order; junction bases with no gene match: 5. Germline CDR1 WNHNN, CDR2 SYGVQD (reference sequence). The CDR3 covers 15 residues. The CDR3 DNA reads TGCGCCAGCAGTGAGCTAGCGGGAGTATGGAATGAGCAGTTCTTC. This codes for CASSELAGVWNEQFF.

V usage is TRBV7-9 and J usage is TRBJ1-4; 9 bases align to TRBD1. The ends lost 5 bases at V and 8 bases at J; junction bases unmatched: 6. Looked up from germline, CDR1 is SEHNR and CDR2 is FQNEAQ (reference sequence). The CDR3 covers 14 residues. Here the CDR3 reads CASSPQGAQEKLFF. The CDR3 coding sequence is TGTGCCAGCAGCCCACAGGGGGCCCAGGAAAAACTGTTTTTT.

The chain employs TRBV19 and TRBJ2-7; D gene uncertain. The germline gives CDR1 LNHDA, CDR2 SQIVND (reference sequence). Trimming pared 3 bases from V and 3 bases from J, leaving 9 bases between. CDR3 size: 13 residues. The CDR3 is CASSMVGGYEQYF. The CDR3 DNA reads TGTGCCAGTAGTATGGTTGGCGGCTACGAGCAGTACTTC. The variable domain in full, completed from reference TRBV19 and TRBJ2-7, reads DGGITQSPKYLFRKEGQNVTLSCEQNLNHDAMYWYRQDPGQGLRLIYYSQIVNDFQKGDIAEGYSVSREKKESFPLTVTSAQKNPTAFYLCASSMVGGYEQYFGPGTRLTVT.

The CDR3: CASSLAIAGTSGSSYNEQFF. CDR3 bases: TGTGCCAGCAGCTTAGCGATCGCCGGGACTAGCGGCTCCTCCTACAATGAGCAGTTCTTC. This sequence joins TRBV7-6 and TRBJ2-1; 11 positions agree with TRBD2. After removal of 0 bases from V and 0 bases from J, the junction contained 10 bases not matched to a gene. Germline assignment: CDR1 SGHVS and CDR2 FNYEAQ. This CDR3 is 20 amino acids long.

The chain couples TRBV15 to TRBJ2-7, with TRBD2 matching over 7 bases. CDR1 and CDR2 from the germline V gene are LNHNV and YYDKDF (reference sequence). V dropped 6 bases and J dropped 5; count of bases not matched to a gene: 7. This CDR3 has 13 residues. The CDR3 reads CATSLRESHEQYF. CDR3 sequence (DNA): TGTGCCACCAGTTTGCGGGAGTCCCACGAGCAGTACTTC.

V is TRBV5-1 and J is TRBJ1-1; D gene unclear. The germline gives CDR1 SGHRS, CDR2 YFSETQ. Trimming left V 4 bases short and J 3 bases short, with 19 bases between. The CDR3 has 16 residues. This CDR3 is CASSASRRDPHTEAFF. The CDR3 nucleotides are TGCGCCAGCAGCGCATCAAGGAGGGATCCCCACACTGAAGCTTTCTTT. The full variable domain, in which reference TRBV5-1 and TRBJ1-1 provide the parts outside the CDR3, is KAGVTQTPRYLIKTRGQQVTLSCSPISGHRSVSWYQQTPGQGLQFLFEYFSETQRNKGNFPGRFSGRQFSNSRSEMNVSTLELGDSALYLCASSASRRDPHTEAFFGQGTRLTVV.

V usage is TRBV7-2 and J usage is TRBJ1-1; D perhaps matches TRBD1 (6 bases). This CDR3 has 14 amino acids. Between the trimmed V and J ends, which lost 4 bases and 1 base, there was a span of 10 bases. Germline CDR1 SGHTA, CDR2 FQGNSA. DNA for the CDR3: TGTGCCAGCAGCTCTCAGGGGAGGAACACTGAAGCTTTCTTT. It yields the protein CASSSQGRNTEAFF.

The gene calls are TRBV9 and TRBJ2-5; D is possibly TRBD1 (6 bases). CDR3 length equals 15 residues. Germline V gives CDR1 SGDLS, CDR2 YYNGEE. Trimming took off 4 bases at V and 1 base at J, with 14 bases between the two ends. CDR3 DNA sequence: TGTGCCAGCAGCCCCCAGGGGCGGGTCCAAGAGACCCAGTACTTC. Its protein is CASSPQGRVQETQYF.

This sequence joins TRBV14 and TRBJ1-5; D not resolved. Germline loops: CDR1 SGHDN, CDR2 FVKESK. The CDR3 length is 14 residues. Deletions cut 6 bases from V and 6 bases from J, with 15 bases between. CDR3 bases: TGTGCCAGCAGGAAAGGCGGCCCCACTCAGCCCCAGCATTTT. The encoded protein is CASRKGGPTQPQHF.